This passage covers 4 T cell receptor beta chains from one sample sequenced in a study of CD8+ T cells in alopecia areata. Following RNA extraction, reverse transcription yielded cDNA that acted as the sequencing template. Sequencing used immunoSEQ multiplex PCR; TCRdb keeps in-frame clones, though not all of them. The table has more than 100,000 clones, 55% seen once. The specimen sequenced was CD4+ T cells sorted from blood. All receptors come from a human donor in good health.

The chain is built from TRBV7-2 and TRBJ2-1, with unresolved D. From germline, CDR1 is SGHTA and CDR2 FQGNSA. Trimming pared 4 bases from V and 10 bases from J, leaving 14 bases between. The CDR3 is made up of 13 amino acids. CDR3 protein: CASSSFADGEQFF. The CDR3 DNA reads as TGTGCCAGCAGCTCGTTCGCGGACGGGGAGCAGTTCTTC.

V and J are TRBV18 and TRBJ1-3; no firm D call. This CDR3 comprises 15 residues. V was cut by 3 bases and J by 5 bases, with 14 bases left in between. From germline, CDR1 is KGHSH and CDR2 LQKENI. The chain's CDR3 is CASSPPQSTRNTIYF. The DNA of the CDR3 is TGTGCCAGCTCACCCCCGCAGTCCACGAGAAACACCATATATTTT.

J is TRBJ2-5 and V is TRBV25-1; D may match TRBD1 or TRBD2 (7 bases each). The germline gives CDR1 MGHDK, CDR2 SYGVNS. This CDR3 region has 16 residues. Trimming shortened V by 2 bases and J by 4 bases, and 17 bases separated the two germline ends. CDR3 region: CASSEGRAGGRETQYF. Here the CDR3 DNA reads TGTGCCAGCAGTGAAGGGAGGGCAGGGGGTCGAGAGACCCAGTACTTC.

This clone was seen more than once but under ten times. The CDR3 DNA follows: TGTGCCAGCAGCCTGGGAGGGACACGCTATGGCTACACCTTC. Amino acid sequence: CASSLGGTRYGYTF. The chain uses TRBV5-4 and TRBJ1-2, with D maybe TRBD1 (6 bases). From germline, CDR1 is SGHNT and CDR2 YYREEE (reference sequence). Deletions cut 4 bases from V and 4 bases from J, with 14 bases between. The CDR3 is 14 amino acids.